The sequence of this T cell receptor (beta chain) was determined in a study of shared clonotypes between healthy human individuals (dated by TCRdb to about 2020). General notes on the study: The cohort comprised a couple of women and a few men aged 18 to 49 years. For each donor, CD4 naive and CD4 memory were each given three plates, CD8 naive was given two plates, and CD8 memory was given one plate. To estimate repertoire size and how much clonotype sharing occurs between individuals, the study deeply sequenced the blood TCR repertoires of a handful of healthy adults. To increase sequencing depth and limit assay-specific biases, TCR repertoire library preparation and sequencing were carried out by different laboratories using diverse techniques. Per donor, leukapheresis produced somewhere between about 0.8 and 9 billion PBMCs.

General study outcomes and caveats: When a handful of donors were compared, the shared fraction of clonotypes was 5% to 6.5% for naive CD4, around 4% for naive CD8, 2.3% for memory CD4, and under 0.5% for memory CD8. Rarefaction of sorted-subset datasets indicated incomplete sequencing despite the large sequencing depth. Sampling was limited to blood, and TCR repertoires in tissue likely differ from TCR repertoires in blood. The small number of donors limited the genetic and exposure-history diversity represented. Pairwise subsampling led to the expectation that sequencing depth would affect the degree of clonotype sharing among donors. Compared with non-shared clonotypes, the clonotypes found in all four sorted-subset donors had higher generation probabilities. Naive subsets generally had larger estimated clonotype richness than memory subsets.

Concerning this clone: The target of this receptor is not known. The record has no base qualities; no much larger clone is one base away.

The donors were healthy, HIV-negative adults who had no recently reported acute infections or vaccinations. All donors were Caucasian adults living in Nashville, Tennessee, USA. CD4+ T cells were enriched by magnetic negative selection, after which naive cells were positively selected on CD45RA and the negative fraction was taken as the memory subset. After blood collection by leukapheresis, PBMCs were isolated using Ficoll-Histopaque density gradient centrifugation and then cryopreserved in the vapor phase of liquid nitrogen. Analytical flow cytometry was used to check the purity and quantity of each magnetically sorted T cell population. Genomic DNA was isolated from every sorted fraction and measured by UV absorbance on a Nanodrop 2000c. Using the deep immunoSEQ assay, TCR CDR3 regions were amplified from genomic DNA by multiplex PCR. Genomic DNA extracted from each cell subset was distributed evenly over all wells of several immunoSEQ 96-well plates, and each plate served as one replicate. Each replicate PCR for sorted subsets received roughly 0.2 ug genomic DNA, equal to some 32,000 T cell genomes. The purified libraries were quantified using a Qubit 3.0 fluorometer, sized with a Bioanalyzer 2100, and then quantified again using the KAPA Library Quantification kit. Every immunoSEQ 96-well plate was sequenced on a dedicated single-read 150-cycle Illumina NextSeq 550 flow cell. In the source study's methods: Because the immunoSEQ output included only junctional sequences and no quality scores, the filtering could not be the same as the filtering used for full-length reads. To assign V/J genes and CDR3, sequences were annotated against IMGT germline references using PyIR, a Python wrapper for IgBLAST v1.9. Reads were filtered out if the reads had weak V/J assignments (E-value above 1e-6), no CDR3, stop codons, out-of-frame junctions, or ambiguous translated residues. V3J clonotypes were defined by identical inferred V gene, J gene, and CDR3 amino acid sequence. Percentage overlap between repertoires was calculated by dividing the number of shared unique clonotypes by the size of the smaller repertoire. Three approaches were used to assess repertoire richness: RTK rarefaction, the Chao1 estimator, and Recon v2.1 estimates of unobserved clonotypes. Generation probabilities were computed with OLGA for all TCRbeta clonotypes obtained by the gDNA method from several donors. TCRdb stores this immuneACCESS table with in-frame sequences only. Part of the clones is absent; in the studies checked, under half of the shortfall reflects unresolved V genes, and no reason is known for the rest. V and J calls and clone size are given by that table; D and trimming were obtained from the DNA. This sample holds 730,000 or so clones; about two thirds were observed only once. The ten biggest clones cover approximately 2% of the sample.

The V and J ends are trimmed by 5 bases and 7 bases, leaving 15 bases between them. The CDR3 covers 14 residues, taking in both the cysteine and the phenylalanine. Of all the DNA, just the CDR3 is kept, 42 bases in frame from base 1. The CDR1 and CDR2 encoded by the germline V gene are SGHTA and FQGNSA. The receptor chain draws on TRBV7-2 and TRBJ2-1; the D match is possibly TRBD1 or TRBD2, with 5 bases aligned in each. Sample: memory CD4+ T cells sorted from blood. The cell subset or site label corresponds to: CD45RA-negative fraction. The origin of this receptor is a woman aged 25 to 39 in good health. CDR3 reads: CASSRPGRWNEQFF. The nucleotide sequence reads as follows: TGTGCCAGCAGCCGTCCGGGACGGTGGAATGAGCAGTTCTTC.